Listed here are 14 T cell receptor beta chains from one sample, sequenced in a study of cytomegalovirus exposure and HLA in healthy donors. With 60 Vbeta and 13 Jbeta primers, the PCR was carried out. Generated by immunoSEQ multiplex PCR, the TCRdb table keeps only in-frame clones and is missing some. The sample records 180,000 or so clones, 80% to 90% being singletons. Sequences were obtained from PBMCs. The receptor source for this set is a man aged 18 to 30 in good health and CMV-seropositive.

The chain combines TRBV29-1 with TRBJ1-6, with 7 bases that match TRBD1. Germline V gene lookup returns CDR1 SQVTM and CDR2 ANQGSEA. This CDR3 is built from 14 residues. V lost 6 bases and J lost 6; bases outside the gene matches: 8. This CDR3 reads CSVKGGSANSPLHF. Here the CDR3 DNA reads TGCAGCGTCAAAGGGGGCTCTGCTAATTCACCCCTCCACTTT.

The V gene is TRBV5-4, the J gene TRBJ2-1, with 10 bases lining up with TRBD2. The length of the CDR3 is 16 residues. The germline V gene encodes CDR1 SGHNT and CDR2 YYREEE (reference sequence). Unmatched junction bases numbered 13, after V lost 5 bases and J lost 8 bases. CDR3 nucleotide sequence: TGTGCCAGCAGTCAAACTAGCGGGGCTATTCCGGATGAGCAGTTCTTC. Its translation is CASSQTSGAIPDEQFF.

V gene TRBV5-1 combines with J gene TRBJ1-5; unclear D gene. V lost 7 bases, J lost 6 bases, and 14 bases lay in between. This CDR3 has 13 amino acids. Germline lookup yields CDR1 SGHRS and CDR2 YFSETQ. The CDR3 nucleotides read TGCGCCAGCCGAGGAGCGGTGGGTCAGCCCCAGCATTTT. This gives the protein CASRGAVGQPQHF.

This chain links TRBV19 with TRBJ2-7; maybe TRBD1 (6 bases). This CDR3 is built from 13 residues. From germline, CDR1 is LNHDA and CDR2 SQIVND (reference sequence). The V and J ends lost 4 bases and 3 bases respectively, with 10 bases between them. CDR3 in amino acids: CASSRGTIYEQYF. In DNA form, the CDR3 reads TGTGCCAGTAGTAGGGGGACAATCTACGAGCAGTACTTC. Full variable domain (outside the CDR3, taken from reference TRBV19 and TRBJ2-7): DGGITQSPKYLFRKEGQNVTLSCEQNLNHDAMYWYRQDPGQGLRLIYYSQIVNDFQKGDIAEGYSVSREKKESFPLTVTSAQKNPTAFYLCASSRGTIYEQYFGPGTRLTVT.

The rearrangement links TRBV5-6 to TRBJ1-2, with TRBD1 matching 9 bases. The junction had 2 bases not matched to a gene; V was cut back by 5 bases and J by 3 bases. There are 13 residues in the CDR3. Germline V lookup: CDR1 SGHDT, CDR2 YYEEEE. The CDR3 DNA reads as TGTGCCAGCAGACGACAGGGGGACTATGGCTACACCTTC. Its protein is CASRRQGDYGYTF.

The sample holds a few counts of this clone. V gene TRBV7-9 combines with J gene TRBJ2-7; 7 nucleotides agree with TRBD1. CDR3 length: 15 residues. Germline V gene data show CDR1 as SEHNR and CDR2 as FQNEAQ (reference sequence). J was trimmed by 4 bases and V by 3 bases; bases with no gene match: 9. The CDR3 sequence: CASSFSGTDPYEQYF. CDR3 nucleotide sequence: TGTGCCAGCAGCTTTTCCGGGACAGACCCTTACGAGCAGTACTTC. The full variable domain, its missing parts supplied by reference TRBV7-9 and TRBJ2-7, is DTGVSQNPRHKITKRGQNVTFRCDPISEHNRLYWYRQTLGQGPEFLTYFQNEAQLEKSRLLSDRFSAERPKGSFSTLEIQRTEQGDSAMYLCASSFSGTDPYEQYFGPGTRLTVT.

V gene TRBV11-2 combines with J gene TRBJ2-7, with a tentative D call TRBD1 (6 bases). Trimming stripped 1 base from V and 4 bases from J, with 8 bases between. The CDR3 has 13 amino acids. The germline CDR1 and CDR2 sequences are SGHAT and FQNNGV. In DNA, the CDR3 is TGTGCCAGCAGCTTAGGGGACAAATACGAGCAGTACTTC. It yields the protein CASSLGDKYEQYF.

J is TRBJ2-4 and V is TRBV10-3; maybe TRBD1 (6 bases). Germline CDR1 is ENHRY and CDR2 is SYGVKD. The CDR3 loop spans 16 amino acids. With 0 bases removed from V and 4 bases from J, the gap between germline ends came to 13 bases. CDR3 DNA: TGTGCCATCAGTGAGTCGTTCCGGACAGAGAAAAACATTCAGTACTTC. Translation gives CAISESFRTEKNIQYF.

The chain's CDR3 is CASSLYTGNTEAFF. Written as DNA, the CDR3 is TGCGCCAGCAGCTTATACACGGGGAACACTGAAGCTTTCTTT. V and J are TRBV5-1 and TRBJ1-1, with D uncertain. CDR3 size: 14 residues. The V end was cut by 2 bases, the J end by 1 base, with 9 bases between. Germline V gene sequence: CDR1 SGHRS, CDR2 YFSETQ. Drawing the rest from reference TRBV5-1 and TRBJ1-1, the complete variable domain is KAGVTQTPRYLIKTRGQQVTLSCSPISGHRSVSWYQQTPGQGLQFLFEYFSETQRNKGNFPGRFSGRQFSNSRSEMNVSTLELGDSALYLCASSLYTGNTEAFFGQGTRLTVV.

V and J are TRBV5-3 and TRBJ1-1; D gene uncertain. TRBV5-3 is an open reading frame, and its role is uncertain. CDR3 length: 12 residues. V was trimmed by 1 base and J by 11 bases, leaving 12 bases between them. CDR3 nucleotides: TGTGCCAGAAGCTTGTTTATATCCGTGGCTTTCTTT. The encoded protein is CARSLFISVAFF.

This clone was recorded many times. CDR3 nucleotides: TGTGCCAGCAGTTACTCTAGCGGGGGGTACAATGAGCAGTTCTTC. The encoded protein is CASSYSSGGYNEQFF. This chain links TRBV6-5 with TRBJ2-1; 10 bases agree with TRBD2. The CDR3 loop spans 15 amino acids. The V gene end was trimmed by 0 bases and the J gene end by 4 bases; junction bases not matched to a gene: 0. Per the germline V gene, CDR1 is MNHEY and CDR2 is SVGAGI.

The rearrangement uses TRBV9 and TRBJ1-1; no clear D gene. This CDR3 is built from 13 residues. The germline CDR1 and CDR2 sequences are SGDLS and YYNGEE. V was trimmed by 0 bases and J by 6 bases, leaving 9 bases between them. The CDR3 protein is CASSVVAGAEAFF. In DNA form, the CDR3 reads TGTGCCAGCAGCGTAGTTGCCGGGGCTGAAGCTTTCTTT.

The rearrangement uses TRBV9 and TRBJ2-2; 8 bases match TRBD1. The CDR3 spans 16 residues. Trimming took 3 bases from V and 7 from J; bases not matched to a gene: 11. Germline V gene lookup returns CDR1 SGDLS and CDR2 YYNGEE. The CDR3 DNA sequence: TGTGCCAGCAGCGCAGGACAGGGTTGGCAAATCGGGGAGCTGTTTTTT. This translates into CASSAGQGWQIGELFF. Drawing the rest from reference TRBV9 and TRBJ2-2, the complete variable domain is DSGVTQTPKHLITATGQRVTLRCSPRSGDLSVYWYQQSLDQGLQFLIQYYNGEERAKGNILERFSAQQFPDLHSELNLSSLELGDSALYFCASSAGQGWQIGELFFGEGSRLTVL.

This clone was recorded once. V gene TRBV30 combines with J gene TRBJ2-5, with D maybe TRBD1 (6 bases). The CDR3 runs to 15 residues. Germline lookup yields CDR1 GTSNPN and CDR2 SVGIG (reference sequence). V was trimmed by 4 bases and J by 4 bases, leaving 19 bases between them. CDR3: CAWNALQGSAETQYF. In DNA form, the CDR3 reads TGTGCCTGGAACGCCCTACAGGGTTCGGCAGAGACCCAGTACTTC.